This T cell receptor beta chain was obtained from a study of Ad26.COV2.S vaccination and SARS-CoV-2 variants. Whole-study results and caveats: People who got the vaccine had more spike-specific TCR breadth than people who got placebo.

Comment on this clone: No antigen is known for it.

Assay: immunoSEQ multiplex PCR; the TCRdb copy retains only in-frame clones and omits some. The sample holds about 410,000 clones, 92% seen once. The sample's treatment: roughly 19 received Ad26.COV2.S at low or high dose, single or two shots; 5 received placebo; per-sample allocation not given. Day 63 following the first vaccine or placebo injection was when the samples were taken. Germline CDR1 reads SQVTM; CDR2 reads ANQGSEA. The CDR3 consists of 10 residues. V lost 7 bases to trimming and J lost 4 bases, with 8 bases between them. The chain joins TRBV29-1 to TRBJ2-7; the D gene could be TRBD1 or TRBD2 (5 bases each). The clonotype was recovered from a person aged 18-60 years who received the Ad26.COV2.S COVID-19 vaccine or a placebo. Here the sequenced sample was peripheral blood, taken in a trial of Ad26.COV2.S vaccine versus placebo. Here the CDR3 DNA reads TGCAGCGCTGGGACGTACGAGCAGTACTTC. It specifies CSAGTYEQYF.